This T cell receptor (beta chain) was captured by sequencing in a study of cytomegalovirus exposure and HLA in healthy donors. The overall study: Earlier findings included about 120 million unique TCR beta sequences obtained from about 170 million T cells.

Primers included in the PCR were 60 Vbeta and 13 Jbeta primers. Clones were read by immunoSEQ multiplex PCR, and TCRdb kept only the in-frame ones, dropping some. Found here are approximately 150,000 clones, more than 65% of them singletons; the top ten hold 1.5% to 2%. Trimming took 0 bases from V and 9 from J; bases not matched to a gene: 3. Germline CDR1 reads SGHRS; CDR2 reads YFSETQ. The CDR3 totals 15 residues. Only a few counts were recorded for this clone. The rearrangement joins TRBV5-1 to TRBJ1-6, with 10 bases identical to TRBD1. The sequencing input was PBMCs. The clonotype comes from a young woman in good health and CMV-seronegative. DNA for the CDR3: TGCGCCAGCAGCTTGGTTAGGGACAGGGGTTCACCCCTCCACTTT. It codes for CASSLVRDRGSPLHF.